This T cell receptor (beta chain) emerged from a study of blood T cells in healthy people across ages. PCR was performed a second time for about 7 to 12 cycles using a sample-barcoded 5' primer and a J-beta primer mix. Using its own MiXCR run on the 5' RACE reads, TCRdb lists one record per CDR3 protein. The table records about 1.1 million distinct CDR3 sequences, roughly two fifths of them present only once. This clonotype has at least ten counts. Material for sequencing was blood. This clonotype originated in a man aged 18 to 35 in good health.

The CDR3 nucleotides read TGTGCCAGCAGCTCAAGGGACGGATACTATGGCTACACCTTC. This sequence encodes CASSSRDGYYGYTF. The chain employs TRBV11-1 and TRBJ1-2, with a possible D match to TRBD1 (5 bases). The CDR3 is 14 amino acids. Looked up from germline, CDR1 is SGHAT and CDR2 is FQDESV (reference sequence). V was clipped by 4 bases and J by 3 bases, with 12 bases between them.